One T cell receptor beta chain is described in this entry. Antigen: not known. Here immunoSEQ multiplex PCR was the method, and the copy in TCRdb shows in-frame clones only, minus some. The table includes more than 13,000 clones, 85% to 90% detected once. The record originates from a study of PD-1 blockade in mismatch repair-deficient tumors. Study findings and constraints: About 4.5% of the roughly 140 peptide-expanded blood TCRs were also found in tumor.

Germline V gene data show CDR1 as SGHTA and CDR2 as FQGNSA. The CDR3 loop spans 17 amino acids. V lost 2 bases and J 2 bases, leaving 16 bases between the germline ends. The time point: identical roughly 10-day culture without peptide (control). About seven ELISpot-reactive neoantigen peptides each drove a 10-day in vitro stimulation. The V gene is TRBV7-2, the J gene TRBJ2-1; weak D call: TRBD2 (5 bases). Sequenced material: cells cultured in vitro, taken from a patient treated with pembrolizumab. The sequence was collected from an adult with mismatch repair-deficient cancer. CDR3 amino acids: CASSLPYPAAAYNEQFF. Here the CDR3 DNA reads TGTGCCAGCAGCTTACCTTACCCCGCAGCGGCCTACAATGAGCAGTTCTTC.